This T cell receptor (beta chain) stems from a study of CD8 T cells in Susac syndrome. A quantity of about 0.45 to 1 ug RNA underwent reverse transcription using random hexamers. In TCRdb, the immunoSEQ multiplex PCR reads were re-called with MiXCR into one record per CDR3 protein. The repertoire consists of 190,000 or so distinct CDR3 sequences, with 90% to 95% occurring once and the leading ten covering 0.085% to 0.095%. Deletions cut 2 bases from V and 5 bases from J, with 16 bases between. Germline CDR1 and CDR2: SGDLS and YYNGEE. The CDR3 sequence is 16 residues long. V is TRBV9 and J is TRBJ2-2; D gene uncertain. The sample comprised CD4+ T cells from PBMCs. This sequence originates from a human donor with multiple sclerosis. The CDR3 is CASSVRSNPNTGELFF. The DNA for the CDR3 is TGTGCCAGCAGCGTCCGTAGTAACCCAAATACCGGGGAGCTGTTTTTT.